Listed here are 29 T cell receptor beta chains from one sample, sequenced in a study of blood T cell repertoires in COVID-19. Some clones are missing from TCRdb's copy, which holds only in-frame ones; the method was immunoSEQ multiplex PCR. The table lists about 200,000 clones, about 90% of them singletons. Material for sequencing was PBMCs or T cells enriched from blood (not recorded which). The receptor source for this set is a man younger than 45 who had recovered from COVID-19.

This clone was observed a single time. The CDR3 loop is CASSEVGQGGEQYF. The CDR3 nucleotides read TGCGCCAGCAGTGAAGTGGGTCAGGGGGGCGAGCAGTACTTC. The chain joins TRBV10-1 to TRBJ2-7; D may be TRBD1 (7 bases). Trimming took off 3 bases at V and 6 bases at J, with 15 bases between the two ends. The CDR3 is made up of 14 amino acids. The germline V gene encodes CDR1 WNHNN and CDR2 SYGVQD (reference sequence).

The chain links TRBV28 to TRBJ1-5; tentative D call: TRBD1 (6 bases). Germline CDR1 reads MDHEN; CDR2 reads SYDVKM. The CDR3 runs 15 residues. Trimming stripped 7 bases from V and 4 bases from J, with 17 bases between. The CDR3 sequence: CASTYGGARNQPQHF. DNA for the CDR3: TGTGCCAGCACTTACGGGGGGGCGCGAAATCAGCCCCAGCATTTT.

In this sample, this clone turned up once. The J gene is TRBJ2-7, the V gene TRBV28, with 7 bases lining up with TRBD1. J was trimmed by 2 bases and V by 7 bases; bases with no gene match: 11. Germline loops: CDR1 MDHEN, CDR2 SYDVKM. This CDR3 has 15 residues. The chain's CDR3 is CASTYNRGFAYEQYF. The DNA of the CDR3 is TGTGCCAGCACCTATAACAGGGGTTTCGCCTACGAGCAGTACTTC. Full variable domain (remainder filled in from reference TRBV28 and TRBJ2-7): DVKVTQSSRYLVKRTGEKVFLECVQDMDHENMFWYRQDPGLGLRLIYFSYDVKMKEKGDIPEGYSVSREKKERFSLILESASTNQTSMYLCASTYNRGFAYEQYFGPGTRLTVT.

V is TRBV7-9 and J is TRBJ1-3; D is uncertain. Trimming cost V 5 bases and J 0 bases, with 8 bases left between them. Germline CDR1 is SEHNR and CDR2 is FQNEAQ (reference sequence). CDR3 length: 14 residues. The CDR3 nucleotides read TGTGCCAGCAGCCCTAGTTACTCTGGAAACACCATATATTTT. This sequence encodes CASSPSYSGNTIYF.

This CDR3 reads CASSTSGAGNTIYF. In DNA, the CDR3 is TGTGCCAGCAGTACATCAGGCGCTGGAAACACCATATATTTT. This chain connects TRBV6-6 to TRBJ1-3; unclear D gene. Trimming left V 5 bases short and J 2 bases short, with 10 bases between. CDR1 and CDR2 (germline): MNHNY, SVGAGI (reference sequence). The length of the CDR3 is 14 residues.

The chain joins TRBV27 to TRBJ2-7; 8 nucleotides agree with TRBD1. The CDR3 runs 14 residues. The germline V gene encodes CDR1 MNHEY and CDR2 SMNVEV (reference sequence). Trimming removed 6 bases from V and 0 bases from J; junction bases left unmatched: 4. The DNA for the CDR3 is TGTGCCAGCAGACCAGGGGGCCCCTCCTACGAGCAGTACTTC. It translates to CASRPGGPSYEQYF.

V usage is TRBV4-1 and J usage is TRBJ1-6; D not certain. This CDR3 is 14 amino acids long. Trimming stripped 0 bases from V and 9 bases from J, with 9 bases between. Germline V gene sequence: CDR1 MGHRA, CDR2 YSYEKL. CDR3 residues: CASSQEGAGSPLHF. CDR3 sequence (DNA): TGCGCCAGCAGCCAAGAGGGCGCGGGTTCACCCCTCCACTTT.

The rearrangement uses TRBV7-2 and TRBJ1-5; D remains ambiguous. The V gene's germline CDR1 is SGHTA and CDR2 FQGNSA. Trimming took 2 bases from V and 0 from J, leaving 8 bases between them. The CDR3 sequence is 15 residues long. The CDR3 loop is CASSLNRYSNQPQHF. The CDR3 nucleotides are TGTGCCAGCAGCTTAAACAGATATAGCAATCAGCCCCAGCATTTT.

The chain links TRBV6-5 to TRBJ1-2, with D possibly matching TRBD1 (5 bases). Trimming stripped 1 base from V and 6 bases from J, with 18 bases between. CDR3 length: 16 amino acids. Germline CDR1 MNHEY, CDR2 SVGAGI. CDR3 in DNA: TGTGCCAGCAGTTACTTGCCGGCAGGGAAAAGCGATGGCTACACCTTC. Protein sequence: CASSYLPAGKSDGYTF.

The chain uses TRBV28 and TRBJ1-1; no definite D call. Germline V CDR1 and CDR2: MDHEN, SYDVKM. This CDR3 region has 13 residues. V was cut by 7 bases and J by 0 bases, with 9 bases left in between. The CDR3 region has the DNA TGTGCCAGCAACCTCGGTCTGAACACTGAAGCTTTCTTT. Its protein is CASNLGLNTEAFF.

The rearrangement links TRBV29-1 to TRBJ2-5; tentatively, D is TRBD1 (6 bases). Germline CDR1 and CDR2: SQVTM and ANQGSEA. Trimming shortened V by 3 bases and J by 4 bases, and 12 bases separated the two germline ends. The CDR3 is made up of 13 amino acids. For the CDR3, the DNA is TGCAGCGTTGATTATACAGGGTCAGAGACCCAGTACTTC. This encodes CSVDYTGSETQYF.

The V gene is TRBV7-2, the J gene TRBJ2-7; TRBD1 matches at 8 bases. Per the germline V gene, CDR1 is SGHTA and CDR2 is FQGNSA. This CDR3 spans 16 amino acids. After removal of 5 bases from V and 4 bases from J, the junction contained 13 bases not matched to a gene. The DNA for the CDR3 is TGTGCCAGCAGCCCGACCGGGACAGGTTTTAATTACGAGCAGTACTTC. This translates into CASSPTGTGFNYEQYF.

The CDR3 region is CASSLTAQQGYEQYF. The CDR3 DNA is TGTGCCAGCAGCCTAACCGCCCAACAGGGCTACGAGCAGTACTTC. The chain carries TRBV11-3 and TRBJ2-7; the D gene is possibly TRBD1 (6 bases). Germline V gives CDR1 SGHNT, CDR2 YENEEA. The V end was cut by 5 bases, the J end by 3 bases, with 17 bases between. The CDR3 consists of 15 residues.

The rearrangement uses TRBV9 and TRBJ2-1, with 8 bases aligning to TRBD1. The CDR3 spans 15 residues. J was trimmed by 4 bases and V by 0 bases; bases with no gene match: 3. Looked up from germline, CDR1 is SGDLS and CDR2 is YYNGEE. Here the CDR3 DNA reads TGTGCCAGCAGCGTAGGGACAGGGAGTTACAATGAGCAGTTCTTC. The encoded protein is CASSVGTGSYNEQFF.

The chain recombines TRBV27 with TRBJ2-1; perhaps TRBD2 as D (6 bases). V lost 6 bases and J lost 9, with 21 bases in between. The V gene's germline CDR1 is MNHEY and CDR2 SMNVEV (reference sequence). There are 15 residues in the CDR3. The CDR3 bases are TGTGCCAGCAGGGGTGAGACTAGGCGGGCCGGTGAGCAGTTCTTC. Translated: CASRGETRRAGEQFF.

The chain uses TRBV12-5 and TRBJ1-1, with a possible D match to TRBD1 (6 bases). In germline, CDR1 is LGHNT, CDR2 FRNRAP. The V end lost 2 bases, the J end lost 6 bases, and 22 bases lay between the germline ends. The CDR3 has 17 residues. The CDR3 DNA reads TGTGCTAGTGGTTTGTCATCGGGACACCAGGGCCCCGCTGAAGCTTTCTTT. This translates into CASGLSSGHQGPAEAFF.

The CDR3 here is CASSYSGGGRGTQYF. CDR3 nucleotides: TGTGCCAGCAGTTACTCAGGGGGTGGGCGTGGTACGCAGTATTTT. V and J are TRBV6-5 and TRBJ2-3; possibly TRBD1 for D (6 bases). V shed 0 bases and J shed 8 bases, with 15 bases lying between them. The CDR3 spans 15 residues. Germline V gene data show CDR1 as MNHEY and CDR2 as SVGAGI.

The chain combines TRBV25-1 with TRBJ2-5; 11 bases align to TRBD2. The trim removed 2 bases at V and 4 bases at J, leaving 9 bases unmatched. The CDR3 spans 17 residues. Germline V gives CDR1 MGHDK, CDR2 SYGVNS. In nucleotides, the CDR3 is TGTGCCAGCAGTGAAGGGATCGGGCTAGCGGGAGGAGAGACCCAGTACTTC. Its protein is CASSEGIGLAGGETQYF. Using reference TRBV25-1 and TRBJ2-5 for the parts outside the CDR3, the full variable domain is EADIYQTPRYLVIGTGKKITLECSQTMGHDKMYWYQQDPGMELHLIHYSYGVNSTEKGDLSSESTVSRIRTEHFPLTLESARPSHTSQYLCASSEGIGLAGGETQYFGPGTRLLVL.

The chain links TRBV6-5 to TRBJ1-2; TRBD1 aligns across 9 bases. Trimming took 1 base from V and 6 from J; bases not matched to a gene: 9. CDR3 length equals 16 residues. In germline, CDR1 is MNHEY, CDR2 SVGAGI. CDR3 amino acids: CASSYYRTGEVDGYTF. The CDR3, as DNA: TGTGCCAGCAGTTACTACCGGACAGGGGAAGTTGATGGCTACACCTTC.

The genes are TRBV21-1 and TRBJ1-4. TRBV21-1 is a pseudogene locus. The CDR3 runs 12 residues. CDR3 sequence: CASSGRGEKLFF. The CDR3, as DNA: TGTGCCAGCAGCGGGAGGGGGGAAAAACTGTTTTTT.

This chain connects TRBV7-8 to TRBJ1-3; a possible D gene is TRBD1 (6 bases). V lost 6 bases, J lost 7 bases, and 16 bases lay in between. Looked up from germline, CDR1 is SGHVS and CDR2 is FQNEAQ. The length of the CDR3 is 14 residues. The CDR3 DNA is TGTGCCAGCAGGCAAGCCGGACAGCTTAACACCATATATTTT. This codes for CASRQAGQLNTIYF.

In its sample, this clone was seen once. The chain has TRBV18 and TRBJ2-3; 9 bases fit TRBD1. The CDR3 consists of 15 residues. Trimming at V came to 6 bases and at J to 2 bases, leaving 6 bases not matched to a gene. CDR1 is KGHSH and CDR2 is LQKENI in the germline V gene. CDR3 DNA: TGTGCCAGCTCTCTACGGGACAGGGTCACAGATACGCAGTATTTT. This codes for CASSLRDRVTDTQYF.

This chain's CDR3 is CASSQGQSNSPLHF. In DNA, the CDR3 is TGTGCCAGCAGCCAGGGACAGTCTAATTCACCCCTCCACTTT. The rearrangement joins TRBV11-2 to TRBJ1-6; 7 bases match TRBD1. Germline CDR1 SGHAT, CDR2 FQNNGV. The CDR3 totals 14 residues. Unmatched junction bases numbered 4, after V lost 5 bases and J lost 6 bases.

The chain is built from TRBV11-2 and TRBJ2-5, with D possibly matching TRBD2 (7 bases). This CDR3 is 14 amino acids long. From germline, CDR1 is SGHAT and CDR2 FQNNGV. V lost 2 bases and J 3 bases, leaving 10 bases between the germline ends. The CDR3 DNA sequence: TGTGCCAGCAGCTTAAGAGGGGGGGAAGAGACCCAGTACTTC. It is translated as CASSLRGGEETQYF.

This clone was recorded a few times. The chain has TRBV7-6 and TRBJ2-2; possible D gene TRBD1, 6 bases. The V gene's germline CDR1 is SGHVS and CDR2 FNYEAQ. The V gene lost 5 bases and the J gene lost 6 bases, with 19 bases spanning the gap. This CDR3 is built from 16 residues. The DNA of the CDR3 is TGTGCCAGCAGCGATCAAGCGGCAGGGGTCCCCGGGGAGCTGTTTTTT. This codes for CASSDQAAGVPGELFF.

The rearrangement uses TRBV19 and TRBJ1-5; D remains unclear. The length of the CDR3 is 15 residues. Trimming removed 3 bases at V and 3 bases at J, with 12 bases between. Germline CDR1 is LNHDA and CDR2 is SQIVND (reference sequence). The CDR3: CASSMSGRDNQPQHF. The DNA of the CDR3 is TGTGCCAGTAGTATGAGCGGTCGGGACAATCAGCCCCAGCATTTT.

The V call is TRBV10-1, the J call TRBJ2-3; D might be TRBD1 (6 bases). Germline CDR1 and CDR2: WNHNN and SYGVQD (reference sequence). The CDR3 spans 14 residues. The germline V and J ends were trimmed by 3 bases and 4 bases, with 11 bases remaining between them. The CDR3 sequence is CASSETGPADTQYF. The DNA for the CDR3 is TGCGCCAGCAGTGAAACAGGGCCTGCAGATACGCAGTATTTT.

The table lists this clone with a count of one. V gene TRBV7-9 combines with J gene TRBJ1-1, with D unresolved. The CDR3 is 15 residues long. The V and J ends lost 0 bases and 0 bases respectively, with 8 bases between them. The germline V gene encodes CDR1 SEHNR and CDR2 FQNEAQ (reference sequence). The CDR3 DNA is TGTGCCAGCAGCTTAGCTGCAGACTTGAACACTGAAGCTTTCTTT. Protein sequence: CASSLAADLNTEAFF.

V gene TRBV19 combines with J gene TRBJ1-5; D uncertain. The CDR3 spans 16 residues. Per the germline V gene, CDR1 is LNHDA and CDR2 is SQIVND (reference sequence). Deletions cut 1 base from V and 2 bases from J, with 12 bases between. The CDR3 spells CASSIALGAGNQPQHF. Here the CDR3 DNA reads TGTGCCAGTAGTATAGCGTTGGGTGCGGGCAATCAGCCCCAGCATTTT.